The present entry profiles one T cell receptor beta chain with its context. Its antigen remains unidentified. This specimen comes from a study of vaccination and CD4 T cells after COVID-19. Study context: Convalescents were six males and four females, two of them Hispanic. Post-vaccination samples were procured at a median of roughly 76 days following dose two (range 14 to 241).

Once obtained from cultured CD4+ T cells, the DNA was sequenced using the Oncomine TCR Beta short-read assay. One entry per CDR3 protein results from TCRdb running MiXCR on the PCR reads. Among thousands of distinct CDR3 sequences listed, 43% were seen once. Treatment: approximately 9-day PBMC culture with coronavirus spike peptide pools or control peptides (ViraFEST assay). These CD4+ T cells came from an unexposed donor, sampled before the COVID-19 pandemic (2011-2018). For ViraFEST, peptide pools expanded antigen-specific T cells, after which the TCRs were sequenced. The CDR3 length is 15 residues. Germline V CDR1 and CDR2: LNHDA, SQIVND (reference sequence). V dropped 7 bases and J dropped 7; count of bases not matched to a gene: 13.

This sequence was found in a human donor in good health. V is TRBV19 and J is TRBJ1-1, with 9 positions matching TRBD1. The specimen was CD4+ T cells from blood, cultured in vitro. This chain's CDR3 is CASKGLIQGAFEAFF. The CDR3 DNA is TGTGCCAGTAAGGGCCTAATACAGGGGGCCTTTGAAGCTTTCTTT.